This T cell receptor beta chain was identified during a study of CD8 T cells in Susac syndrome. This CDR3 has 11 amino acids. CDR1 and CDR2 (germline): MNHNS, SASEGT. Deletions cut 11 bases from V and 10 bases from J, with 15 bases between. Healthy donors constituted the controls, which were matched for age and sex. FACS enriched CD8+ TEMRA cells, while bulk CD8+ and CD4+ were negatively isolated. A quantity of roughly 0.5 to 1 ug RNA underwent reverse transcription using random hexamers. Across 54 Vbeta and 13 Jbeta, TCR beta CDR3 was amplified with immunoSEQ multiplex PCR. From the immunoSEQ multiplex PCR reads, TCRdb called clonotypes with MiXCR, one entry per CDR3 protein. The repertoire has about 140,000 distinct CDR3 sequences, approximately 93% of them found once; the top ten carry under 0.095%.

The sequence came from a human donor in good health. The genes are TRBV6-1 and TRBJ2-1; D may correspond to TRBD1 or TRBD2 (5 bases each). Sequenced material: CD4+ T cells from PBMCs. The CDR3 DNA is TGTGCCGCTGGGACGGCCAGGGAGCAGTTCTTC. Amino acid sequence: CAAGTAREQFF.